The clone carrying this T cell receptor beta chain was found once. Its antigen is not identified. V trimming: 2 bases; J trimming: 2 bases; junction bases outside the gene matches: 5. The CDR3 has 16 amino acids. Germline V lookup: CDR1 WSHSY, CDR2 SAAADI. These data are taken from a study of shared clonotypes between healthy human individuals. It was at deep level that the assay was run. Clones were sequenced by immunoSEQ multiplex PCR, and TCRdb holds only the in-frame ones, with some missing. Of some 2 million clones detected, roughly 95% appear once; the ten largest clones hold 0.9% to 1.3%. The study's findings and limits: Naive subsets typically showed greater estimated richness than memory subsets.

CD45RO-negative cells were positively selected for CCR7, leaving out terminally differentiated effector memory CD45RA+ cells. This receptor was identified in a man aged 18-30 years in good health. The sequencing input was naive CD8+ T cells sorted from blood. This chain connects TRBV10-2 to TRBJ2-1; 8 nucleotides align to TRBD2. This CDR3 reads CASSEGTRFPYNEQFF. CDR3 coding DNA: TGCGCCAGCAGTGAGGGGACTAGGTTCCCCTACAATGAGCAGTTCTTC.